One and the same sample provided the 10 T cell receptor beta chains below, sequenced in a study of blood T cell repertoires in COVID-19. Profiled with immunoSEQ multiplex PCR; TCRdb holds only in-frame clones, not every one. This sample carries under 250,000 clones, around 89% of them seen once, and the ten largest clones take roughly 6%. The source material was peripheral blood. The source is a woman younger than 45 with COVID-19, enrolled during active disease.

This chain links TRBV27 with TRBJ2-1; 11 bases map to TRBD1. V dropped 7 bases and J dropped 6; count of bases not matched to a gene: 11. The CDR3 spans 16 residues. CDR1 MNHEY and CDR2 SMNVEV come from the germline V gene (reference sequence). The CDR3 DNA sequence: TGTGCCAGCAAATGGACAGGGGGCGAAGGGAGCAATGAGCAGTTCTTC. Its protein product is CASKWTGGEGSNEQFF.

The rearrangement links TRBV18 to TRBJ1-1; the D gene is possibly TRBD1 (6 bases). This CDR3 has 14 residues. CDR1 and CDR2 from the germline V gene are KGHSH and LQKENI. V lost 5 bases to trimming and J lost 1 base, with 11 bases between them. The CDR3 protein is CASSWAGENTEAFF. The CDR3, as DNA: TGTGCCAGCTCATGGGCAGGGGAGAACACTGAAGCTTTCTTT.

The chain recombines TRBV5-1 with TRBJ2-2, with D unresolved. The germline CDR1 and CDR2 sequences are SGHRS and YFSETQ. The germline V and J ends were trimmed by 2 bases and 0 bases, with 8 bases remaining between them. The CDR3 is 15 amino acids. CDR3 amino acids: CASSLDTSNTGELFF. The CDR3 DNA sequence: TGCGCCAGCAGCTTAGACACCTCGAACACCGGGGAGCTGTTTTTT.

In its sample, this clone was seen once. The chain uses TRBV5-6 and TRBJ2-1; D might be TRBD2 (5 bases). Deletions cut 0 bases from V and 0 bases from J, with 7 bases between. The CDR3 is made up of 15 amino acids. Germline CDR1 reads SGHDT; CDR2 reads YYEEEE. CDR3 nucleotide sequence: TGTGCCAGCAGCTTGGACGGGGTCTCCTACAATGAGCAGTTCTTC. It translates to CASSLDGVSYNEQFF.

The V gene is TRBV18, the J gene TRBJ1-1; 8 positions agree with TRBD1. The CDR3 sequence is 14 residues long. CDR1 and CDR2 from the germline V gene are KGHSH and LQKENI. Trimming took 6 bases from V and 4 from J; bases not matched to a gene: 7. CDR3 residues: CASSRDRSGTEAFF. The CDR3, as DNA: TGTGCCAGCTCCCGGGACAGGTCTGGCACTGAAGCTTTCTTT.

This CDR3 is CASSEHNTGELFF. The CDR3 DNA sequence: TGCGCCAGCAGTGAGCATAACACCGGGGAGCTGTTTTTT. The chain joins TRBV10-1 to TRBJ2-2; D is unclear. Germline lookup yields CDR1 WNHNN and CDR2 SYGVQD (reference sequence). There are 13 residues in the CDR3. Trimming took 2 bases from V and 2 from J, leaving 3 bases between them.

V usage is TRBV11-1 and J usage is TRBJ2-1; D remains ambiguous. This CDR3 is 11 amino acids long. Trimming removed 5 bases from V and 8 bases from J, with 7 bases in between. CDR1 and CDR2 from the germline V gene are SGHAT and FQDESV (reference sequence). The CDR3 protein is CASSLTHEQFF. The CDR3 DNA sequence: TGTGCCAGCAGCCTTACACATGAGCAGTTCTTC.

This chain uses TRBV9 with TRBJ2-1, with 11 nucleotides matching TRBD2. Germline CDR1 reads SGDLS; CDR2 reads YYNGEE. V lost 3 bases to trimming and J lost 5 bases; unmatched junction nucleotides: 10. The CDR3 runs to 17 residues. CDR3 nucleotides: TGTGCCAGCAGCGCGCCAGCTCTAGCGGGAGGCGACAATGAGCAGTTCTTC. Residues: CASSAPALAGGDNEQFF.

This rearrangement joins TRBV4-1 to TRBJ1-1, with TRBD1 as a possible D gene (5 bases). Trimming took off 3 bases at V and 0 bases at J, with 17 bases between the two ends. The CDR3 spans 17 residues. Germline V lookup: CDR1 MGHRA, CDR2 YSYEKL. CDR3 sequence (DNA): TGCGCCAGCAGCCAGTATCAGGGAAGTAGAATGAACACTGAAGCTTTCTTT. It yields the protein CASSQYQGSRMNTEAFF.

The chain carries TRBV6-2 or TRBV6-3 and TRBJ2-7; possible D gene TRBD1, 5 bases. The CDR3 sequence is 15 residues long. Per the germline V gene, CDR1 is MNHEY and CDR2 is SVGEGT. The germline V and J ends were trimmed by 2 bases and 4 bases, with 15 bases remaining between them. DNA of the CDR3: TGTGCCAGCAGTTACAGTAGGGGCCAGAGATACGAGCAGTACGTC. Translated: CASSYSRGQRYEQYV.